This is a list of T cell receptor beta chains from one sample in a study of T cells expressing NK-cell markers. From the 5' RACE reads, TCRdb lists one entry per CDR3 protein and no DNA. The specimen's table records around 380,000 distinct CDR3 sequences. Sequenced: blood T cells: a sorted CD56 or NKG2C T cell subset, CD4+ or CD8+ T cells, or bulk PBMC T cells (not recorded which). Receptors originate from a woman aged 45 to 65 in good health. Both conserved end residues are part of each CDR3.

j_call,v_call,cdr3_length,cdr3_aa
TRBJ2-3,TRBV20-1,15,CSARDLGGAEDTQYF
TRBJ2-1,TRBV27,14,CASSFGAPYNEQFF
TRBJ1-2,TRBV20-1,13,CSARDGRSRGYTF
TRBJ1-1,TRBV20-1,12,CSGIGVIAEAFF
TRBJ1-2,TRBV5-5,13,CASRQTGRDGYTF
TRBJ1-1,TRBV13,14,CASSLGLPGTEAFF
TRBJ1-1,TRBV7-2,15,CASSLSPAIITEAFF
TRBJ2-1,TRBV28,14,CASSLIAGYNEQFF
TRBJ2-5,TRBV6-5,15,CASRLTSGSAETQYF
TRBJ1-2,TRBV7-8,17,CASSSDRGHGDYDGYTF
TRBJ2-1,TRBV5-1,22,CASSLSEGVLAGGMMSYNEQFF
TRBJ1-2,TRBV28,14,CASSLLRDRYGYTF
TRBJ2-3,TRBV20-1,18,CSASNWASGSGSTDTQYF
TRBJ2-3,TRBV5-1,14,CASSTTSVTDTQYF
TRBJ2-1,TRBV4-2,15,CASSPGTRGYNEQFF
TRBJ1-4,TRBV20-1,16,CSARRGAVGTNEKLFF
TRBJ1-3,TRBV29-1,12,CSVRDSGNTIYF
TRBJ2-7,TRBV2,13,CASNILASYEQYF
TRBJ2-7,TRBV4-1,16,CASSQDGRQGLYEQYF
TRBJ2-5,TRBV12-3/TRBV12-4,15,CAAGASGSPVAPQYF
TRBJ1-4,TRBV15,16,CATSSEVGGANEKLFF
TRBJ2-2,TRBV18,14,CASSRGTNTGELFF
TRBJ2-3,TRBV20-1,14,CSARLPSRTDTQYF
TRBJ1-1,TRBV12-3/TRBV12-4,14,CASSLRGKNTEAFF
TRBJ1-4,TRBV7-2,15,CASSPSGGWDEKLFF
TRBJ1-1,TRBV5-1,16,CASSRDPGQGNTEAFF
TRBJ2-2,TRBV5-1,17,CASSLRPNGRNTGELFF
TRBJ2-6,TRBV6-5,15,CASSDTGVEANVLTF
TRBJ2-1,TRBV5-1,13,CASTTGGYNEQFF
TRBJ2-2,TRBV7-3,15,CASSHGGLGTGELFF
TRBJ2-5,TRBV7-8,16,CASSWKGASGQETQYF
TRBJ1-1,TRBV20-1,14,CSAERDSEGTEAFF
TRBJ2-1,TRBV2,14,CASSEGVALSEQFF
TRBJ2-6,TRBV19,18,CASRYEDRPFSGANVLTF
TRBJ2-3,TRBV6-2/TRBV6-3,14,CASKGLLNTDTQYF